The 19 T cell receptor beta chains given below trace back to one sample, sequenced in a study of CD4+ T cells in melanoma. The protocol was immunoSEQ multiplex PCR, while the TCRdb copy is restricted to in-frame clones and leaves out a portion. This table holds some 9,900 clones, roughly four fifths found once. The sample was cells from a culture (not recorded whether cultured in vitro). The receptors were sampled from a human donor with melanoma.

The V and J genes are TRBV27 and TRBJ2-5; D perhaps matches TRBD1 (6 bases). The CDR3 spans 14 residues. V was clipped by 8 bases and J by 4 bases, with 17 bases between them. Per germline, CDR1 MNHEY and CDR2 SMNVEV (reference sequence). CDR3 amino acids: CASSDRRFRETQYF. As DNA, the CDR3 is TGTGCCAGCTCAGACAGGCGGTTTAGAGAGACCCAGTACTTC.

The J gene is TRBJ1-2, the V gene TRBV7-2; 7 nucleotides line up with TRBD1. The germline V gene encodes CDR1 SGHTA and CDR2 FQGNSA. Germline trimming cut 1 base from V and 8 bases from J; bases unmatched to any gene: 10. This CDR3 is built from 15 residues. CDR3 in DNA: TGTGCCAGCAGCTTAGTAGGGGCAGGGGGTGAAGGCTACACCTTC. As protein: CASSLVGAGGEGYTF. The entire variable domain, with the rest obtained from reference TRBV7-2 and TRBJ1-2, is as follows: GAGVSQSPSNKVTEKGKDVELRCDPISGHTALYWYRQSLGQGLEFLIYFQGNSAPDKSGLPSDRFSAERTGGSVSTLTIQRTQQEDSAVYLCASSLVGAGGEGYTFGSGTRLTVV.

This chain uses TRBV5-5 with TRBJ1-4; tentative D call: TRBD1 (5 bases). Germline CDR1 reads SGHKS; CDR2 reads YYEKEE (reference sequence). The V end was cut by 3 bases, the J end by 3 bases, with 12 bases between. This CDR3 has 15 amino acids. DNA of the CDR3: TGTGCCAGCAGCTCTGCAGGGAACTCTAATGAAAAACTGTTTTTT. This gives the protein CASSSAGNSNEKLFF. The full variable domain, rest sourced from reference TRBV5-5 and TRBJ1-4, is DAGVTQSPTHLIKTRGQQVTLRCSPISGHKSVSWYQQVLGQGPQFIFQYYEKEERGRGNFPDRFSARQFPNYSSELNVNALLLGDSALYLCASSSAGNSNEKLFFGSGTQLSVL.

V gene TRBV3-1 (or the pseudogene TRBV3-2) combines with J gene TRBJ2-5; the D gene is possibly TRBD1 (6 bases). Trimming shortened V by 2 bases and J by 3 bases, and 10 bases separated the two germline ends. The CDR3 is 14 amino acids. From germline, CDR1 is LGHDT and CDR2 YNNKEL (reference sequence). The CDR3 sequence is CASSQPSGEETQYF. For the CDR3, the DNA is TGTGCCAGCAGCCAACCCTCAGGGGAAGAGACCCAGTACTTC.

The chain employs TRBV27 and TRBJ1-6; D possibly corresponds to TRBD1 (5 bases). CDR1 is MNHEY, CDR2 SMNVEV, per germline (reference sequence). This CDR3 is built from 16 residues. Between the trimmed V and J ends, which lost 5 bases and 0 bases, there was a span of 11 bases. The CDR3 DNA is TGTGCCAGCAGTGAGACAGTCCTCTCCTATAATTCACCCCTCCACTTT. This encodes CASSETVLSYNSPLHF.

CDR3 nucleotide sequence: TGTGCCAGCAGCTTTGGGGGGGGCAAAAACATTCAGTACTTC. It codes for CASSFGGGKNIQYF. This sequence joins TRBV7-8 and TRBJ2-4; 7 bases line up with TRBD2. The CDR3 consists of 14 residues. Germline V gives CDR1 SGHVS, CDR2 FQNEAQ. V lost 3 bases to trimming and J lost 3 bases; unmatched junction nucleotides: 2.

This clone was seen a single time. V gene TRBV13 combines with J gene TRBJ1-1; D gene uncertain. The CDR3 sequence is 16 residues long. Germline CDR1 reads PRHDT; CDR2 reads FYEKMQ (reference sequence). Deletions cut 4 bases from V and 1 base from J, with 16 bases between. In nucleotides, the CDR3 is TGTGCCAGCAGCTACCGCTGGACCTCTGCGAACACTGAAGCTTTCTTT. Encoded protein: CASSYRWTSANTEAFF.

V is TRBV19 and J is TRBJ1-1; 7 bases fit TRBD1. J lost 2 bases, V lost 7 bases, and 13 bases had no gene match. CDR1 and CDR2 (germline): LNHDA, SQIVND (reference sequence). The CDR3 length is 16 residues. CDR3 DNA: TGTGCCAGTAACGTCGACAGGGACCTATCTAACACTGAAGCTTTCTTT. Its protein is CASNVDRDLSNTEAFF. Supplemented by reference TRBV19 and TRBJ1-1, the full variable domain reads DGGITQSPKYLFRKEGQNVTLSCEQNLNHDAMYWYRQDPGQGLRLIYYSQIVNDFQKGDIAEGYSVSREKKESFPLTVTSAQKNPTAFYLCASNVDRDLSNTEAFFGQGTRLTVV.

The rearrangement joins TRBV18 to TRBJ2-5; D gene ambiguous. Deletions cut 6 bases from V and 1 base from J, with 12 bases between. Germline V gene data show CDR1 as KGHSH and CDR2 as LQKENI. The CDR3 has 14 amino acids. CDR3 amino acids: CASSPNLGQETQYF. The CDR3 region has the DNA TGTGCCAGCTCTCCAAATCTCGGCCAAGAGACCCAGTACTTC.

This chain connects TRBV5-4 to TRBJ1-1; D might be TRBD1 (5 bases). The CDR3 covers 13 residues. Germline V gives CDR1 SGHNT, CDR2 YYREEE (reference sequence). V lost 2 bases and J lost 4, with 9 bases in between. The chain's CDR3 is CASSFSGSTEAFF. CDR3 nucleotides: TGTGCCAGCAGCTTTTCAGGGAGCACTGAAGCTTTCTTT.

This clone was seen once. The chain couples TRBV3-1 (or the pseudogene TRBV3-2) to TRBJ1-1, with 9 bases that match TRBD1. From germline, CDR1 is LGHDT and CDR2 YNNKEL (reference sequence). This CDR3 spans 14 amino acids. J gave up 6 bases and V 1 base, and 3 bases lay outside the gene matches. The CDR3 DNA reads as TGTGCCAGCAGCCAAGTTTACAGGGGGCCTGAAGCTTTCTTT. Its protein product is CASSQVYRGPEAFF.

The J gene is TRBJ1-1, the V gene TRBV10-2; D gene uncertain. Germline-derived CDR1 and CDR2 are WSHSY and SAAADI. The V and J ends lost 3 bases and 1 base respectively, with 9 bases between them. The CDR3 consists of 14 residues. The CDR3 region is CASSDPSGNTEAFF. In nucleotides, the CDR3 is TGCGCCAGCAGTGACCCCTCAGGGAACACTGAAGCTTTCTTT.

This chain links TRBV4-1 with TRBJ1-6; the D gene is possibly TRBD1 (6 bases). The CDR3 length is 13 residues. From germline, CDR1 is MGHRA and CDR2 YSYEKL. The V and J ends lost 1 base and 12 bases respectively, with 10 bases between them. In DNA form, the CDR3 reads TGCGCCAGCAGCCAAGGGTCAGGGGTACCCCTCCACTTT. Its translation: CASSQGSGVPLHF.

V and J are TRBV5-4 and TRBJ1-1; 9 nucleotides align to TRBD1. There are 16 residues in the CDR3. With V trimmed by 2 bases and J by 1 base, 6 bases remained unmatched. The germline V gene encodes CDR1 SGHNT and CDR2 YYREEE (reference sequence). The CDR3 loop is CASSLSGQGANTEAFF. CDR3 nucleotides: TGTGCCAGCAGCTTATCGGGACAGGGCGCGAACACTGAAGCTTTCTTT.

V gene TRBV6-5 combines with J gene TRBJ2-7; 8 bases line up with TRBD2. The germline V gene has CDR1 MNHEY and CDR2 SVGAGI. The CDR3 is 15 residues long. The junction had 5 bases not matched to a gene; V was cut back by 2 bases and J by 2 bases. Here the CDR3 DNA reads TGTGCCAGCAGTTACCTGGCGGGGGGACCCTACGAGCAGTACTTC. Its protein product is CASSYLAGGPYEQYF.

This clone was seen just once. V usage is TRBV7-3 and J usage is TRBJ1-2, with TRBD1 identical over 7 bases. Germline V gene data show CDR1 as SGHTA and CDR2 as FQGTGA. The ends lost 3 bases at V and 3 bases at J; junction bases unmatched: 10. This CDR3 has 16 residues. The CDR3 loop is CASSLSSAGGYYGYTF. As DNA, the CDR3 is TGTGCCAGCAGCTTGTCGTCGGCAGGGGGGTACTATGGCTACACCTTC.

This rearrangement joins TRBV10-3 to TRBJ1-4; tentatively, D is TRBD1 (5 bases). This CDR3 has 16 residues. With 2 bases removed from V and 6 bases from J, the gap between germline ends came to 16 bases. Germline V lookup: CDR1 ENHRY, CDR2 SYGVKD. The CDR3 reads CAISEEANRFYEKLFF. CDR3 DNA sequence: TGTGCCATCAGTGAGGAAGCCAACAGGTTTTATGAAAAACTGTTTTTT.

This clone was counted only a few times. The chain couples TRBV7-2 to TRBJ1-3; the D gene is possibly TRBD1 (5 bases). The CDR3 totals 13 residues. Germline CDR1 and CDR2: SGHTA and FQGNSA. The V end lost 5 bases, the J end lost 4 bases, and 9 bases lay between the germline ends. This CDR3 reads CASSETAGNTIYF. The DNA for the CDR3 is TGTGCCAGCAGCGAGACAGCAGGAAACACCATATATTTT.

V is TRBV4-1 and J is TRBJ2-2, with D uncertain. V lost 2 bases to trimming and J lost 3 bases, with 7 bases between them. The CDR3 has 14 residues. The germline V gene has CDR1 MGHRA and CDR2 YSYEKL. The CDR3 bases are TGCGCCAGCAGCCAAAACAGCTACACCGGGGAGCTGTTTTTT. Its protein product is CASSQNSYTGELFF.